Listed here are 27 T cell receptor beta chains from one sample, sequenced in a study of OX40 agonist ivuxolimab in advanced cancers. The library was made by the immunoSEQ multiplex PCR assay. TCRdb holds this immuneACCESS table with in-frame rearrangements only. Some clones are missing; in checked studies, unresolved V genes explain under half, and the rest has no known cause. The sample profile shows about 77,000 clones; around nine tenths of them were found once. The ten largest clones take up roughly 5% of the sample. Sequenced here: CD4+ or CD8+ T cells sorted from blood, sampled in a trial of the OX40 agonist ivuxolimab. Receptor source: an adult with an advanced solid tumor such as melanoma, head and neck, liver or kidney cancer.

The chain carries TRBV7-6 and TRBJ1-6; D gene unclear. The CDR3 totals 14 residues. From germline, CDR1 is SGHVS and CDR2 FNYEAQ. V lost 2 bases to trimming and J lost 6 bases, with 8 bases between them. The CDR3 sequence is CASSLKGGNSPLHF. For the CDR3, the DNA is TGTGCCAGCAGCTTAAAGGGAGGTAATTCACCCCTCCACTTT.

The chain has TRBV10-3 and TRBJ2-7; 7 positions match TRBD2. V dropped 3 bases and J dropped 0; count of bases not matched to a gene: 5. This CDR3 region has 15 residues. In germline, CDR1 is ENHRY, CDR2 SYGVKD. CDR3 sequence: CAISDPTSVSYEQYF. The CDR3 nucleotides are TGTGCCATCAGTGACCCTACTAGCGTCTCCTACGAGCAGTACTTC.

This chain connects TRBV12-5 to TRBJ2-3, with D uncertain. V was shortened by 7 bases and J by 1 base, with 15 bases between the two germline ends. The CDR3 has 15 residues. From germline, CDR1 is LGHNT and CDR2 FRNRAP. CDR3 bases: TGTGCTAGTGCCGAACGGTCTGGGCGCACAGATACGCAGTATTTT. Translated, it gives CASAERSGRTDTQYF.

The chain couples TRBV5-1 to TRBJ2-3; 10 positions match TRBD1. Per the germline V gene, CDR1 is SGHRS and CDR2 is YFSETQ. The CDR3 is 16 residues long. V dropped 2 bases and J dropped 0; count of bases not matched to a gene: 3. The CDR3 nucleotides read TGCGCCAGCAGCTTAGAGGGACAGGGGAGCACAGATACGCAGTATTTT. This encodes CASSLEGQGSTDTQYF.

Details on this clone: The sample contains more than one DNA sequence encoding this CDR3. The chain combines TRBV18 with TRBJ2-5; D not resolved. From germline, CDR1 is KGHSH and CDR2 LQKENI. The CDR3 totals 13 residues. The V and J ends lost 5 bases and 2 bases respectively, with 9 bases between them. In DNA, the CDR3 is TGTGCCAGCTCATCCGACATACAAGAGACCCAGTACTTC. It specifies CASSSDIQETQYF. Full variable domain (rest looked up from reference TRBV18 and TRBJ2-5): NAGVMQNPRHLVRRRGQEARLRCSPMKGHSHVYWYRQLPEEGLKFMVYLQKENIIDESGMPKERFSAEFPKEGPSILRIQQVVRGDSAAYFCASSSDIQETQYFGPGTRLLVL.

This sequence joins TRBV7-2 and TRBJ1-2, with TRBD1 matching 7 bases. The V segment lost 6 bases and the J segment 2 bases; nucleotides outside the gene matches: 6. The CDR3 is 14 amino acids. Germline V gene data show CDR1 as SGHTA and CDR2 as FQGNSA. The CDR3 DNA is TGTGCCAGCAGGGGGACAGACTTCAACTATGGCTACACCTTC. It encodes CASRGTDFNYGYTF. Together with reference TRBV7-2 and TRBJ1-2, the CDR3 gives the full variable domain: GAGVSQSPSNKVTEKGKDVELRCDPISGHTALYWYRQSLGQGLEFLIYFQGNSAPDKSGLPSDRFSAERTGGSVSTLTIQRTQQEDSAVYLCASRGTDFNYGYTFGSGTRLTVV.

This rearrangement joins TRBV21-1 to TRBJ2-1; the table's D gene call, TRBD2, was not cross checked with the DNA. TRBV21-1 is tagged as a pseudogene. This CDR3 contains 16 residues. The CDR3 is CASIPILLAEYNEQFF. In DNA, the CDR3 is TGTGCCAGCATCCCTATATTACTAGCGGAGTACAATGAGCAGTTCTTC.

About this clone: Other DNA sequences in the same sample also yield this CDR3. V gene TRBV28 combines with J gene TRBJ1-1; 7 positions match TRBD1. The V gene's germline CDR1 is MDHEN and CDR2 SYDVKM. With V trimmed by 5 bases and J by 0 bases, 3 bases remained unmatched. The CDR3 loop spans 14 amino acids. The CDR3 DNA reads TGTGCCAGCAGTCTAGACAGGGTGAACACTGAAGCTTTCTTT. Protein product: CASSLDRVNTEAFF.

The chain combines TRBV5-1 with TRBJ1-4; 9 nucleotides line up with TRBD1. This CDR3 has 15 residues. CDR1 SGHRS and CDR2 YFSETQ come from the germline V gene. J lost 7 bases, V lost 0 bases, and 4 bases had no gene match. CDR3: CASSLEGQGIEKLFF. DNA for the CDR3: TGCGCCAGCAGCTTGGAGGGACAGGGCATTGAAAAACTGTTTTTT.

A word on this clone: Other DNA sequences in the same sample also yield this CDR3. The chain recombines TRBV20-1 with TRBJ2-3; D not certain. CDR3 length: 10 amino acids. Trimming cost V 6 bases and J 5 bases, with 6 bases left between them. Germline loops: CDR1 DFQATT, CDR2 SNEGSKA (reference sequence). CDR3 region: CSAHLDTQYF. DNA for the CDR3: TGCAGTGCCCACCTAGATACGCAGTATTTT.

The rearrangement links TRBV2 to TRBJ1-5, with D unclear. The ends were cut back, 8 bases at V and 2 bases at J, with 13 bases in the middle. The germline CDR1 and CDR2 sequences are SNHLY and FYNNEI. The CDR3 contains 14 residues. The CDR3 DNA reads TGTGCCAGCGGGGAGTCAACGGGCAATCAGCCCCAGCATTTT. Translating gives CASGESTGNQPQHF.

V is TRBV4-3 and J is TRBJ2-1; D is uncertain. Germline V gene data show CDR1 as LGHNA and CDR2 as YSLEER. With 3 bases removed from V and 10 bases from J, the gap between germline ends came to 7 bases. The CDR3 is 11 residues long. The CDR3: CASSQEAEQFF. Here the CDR3 DNA reads TGCGCCAGCAGCCAGGAAGCCGAGCAGTTCTTC.

The V gene is TRBV7-2, the J gene TRBJ1-5, with a weak D call TRBD1 (6 bases). The CDR3 loop spans 13 amino acids. V was clipped by 5 bases and J by 6 bases, with 11 bases between them. CDR1 is SGHTA and CDR2 is FQGNSA in the germline V gene. CDR3 coding DNA: TGTGCCAGCAGCGTAGGGGGAAGTCAGCCCCAGCATTTT. This gives the protein CASSVGGSQPQHF. Filled out from reference TRBV7-2 and TRBJ1-5, the complete variable domain reads GAGVSQSPSNKVTEKGKDVELRCDPISGHTALYWYRQSLGQGLEFLIYFQGNSAPDKSGLPSDRFSAERTGGSVSTLTIQRTQQEDSAVYLCASSVGGSQPQHFGDGTRLSIL.

The CDR3 reads CASSIVVADSSGANVLTF. The CDR3 DNA reads TGTGCCAGTAGTATTGTCGTAGCGGACTCCTCTGGGGCCAACGTCCTGACTTTC. V is TRBV19 and J is TRBJ2-6, with D possibly being TRBD2 (6 bases). The CDR3 contains 18 residues. Trimming removed 3 bases from V and 0 bases from J, with 15 bases in between. CDR1 is LNHDA and CDR2 is SQIVND in the germline V gene (reference sequence).

V gene TRBV2 combines with J gene TRBJ1-5; 9 nucleotides align to TRBD1. This CDR3 is built from 16 residues. V was clipped by 7 bases and J by 0 bases; unmatched bases: 7. Germline values: CDR1 SNHLY, CDR2 FYNNEI. Here the CDR3 reads CASKDRGGNSNQPQHF. The CDR3 DNA is TGTGCCAGCAAGGACAGGGGAGGTAATAGCAATCAGCCCCAGCATTTT.

The genes are TRBV7-8 and TRBJ2-7; 16 bases fit TRBD2. After removal of 1 base from V and 4 bases from J, the junction contained 7 bases not matched to a gene. The CDR3 is 18 amino acids. In germline, CDR1 is SGHVS, CDR2 FQNEAQ. DNA of the CDR3: TGTGCCAGCAGCTTAGTCGGGACTAGCGGGAGGGGCACGTACGAGCAGTACTTC. Protein sequence: CASSLVGTSGRGTYEQYF.

This clone has just a few counts. This sequence joins TRBV20-1 and TRBJ1-1; D remains unclear. Germline CDR1 and CDR2: DFQATT and SNEGSKA (reference sequence). The CDR3 extends over 10 amino acids. The CDR3 DNA follows: TGCAGAACTATAGACACTGAAGCTTTCTTT. Translating gives CRTIDTEAFF.

The chain joins TRBV11-3 to TRBJ2-1, with 9 bases matching TRBD1. CDR1 and CDR2 (germline): SGHNT, YENEEA. The CDR3 spans 15 residues. Germline trimming cut 5 bases from V and 4 bases from J; bases unmatched to any gene: 6. CDR3 in DNA: TGTGCCAGCAGCCCCCTCGGGACAGGGTACAATGAGCAGTTCTTC. Translated, it gives CASSPLGTGYNEQFF.

This chain links TRBV2 with TRBJ2-2, with D perhaps TRBD2 (5 bases). Per germline, CDR1 SNHLY and CDR2 FYNNEI. CDR3 size: 15 residues. The ends were cut back, 8 bases at V and 2 bases at J, with 15 bases in the middle. This CDR3 reads CASHGLPQNTGELFF. The CDR3 coding sequence is TGTGCCAGCCATGGACTTCCCCAAAACACCGGGGAGCTGTTTTTT. Drawing the rest from reference TRBV2 and TRBJ2-2, the complete variable domain is EPEVTQTPSHQVTQMGQEVILRCVPISNHLYFYWYRQILGQKVEFLVSFYNNEISEKSEIFDDQFSVERPDGSNFTLKIRSTKLEDSAMYFCASHGLPQNTGELFFGEGSRLTVL.

The CDR3 region is CASSPSETQYF. CDR3 DNA sequence: TGTGCCAGCTCACCCTCTGAGACCCAGTACTTC. The rearrangement links TRBV18 to TRBJ2-5, with D unclear. The germline V and J ends were trimmed by 3 bases and 5 bases, with 4 bases remaining between them. This CDR3 contains 11 residues. The germline V gene encodes CDR1 KGHSH and CDR2 LQKENI.

The genes are TRBV30 and TRBJ2-1; 7 positions match TRBD2. V gave up 2 bases and J gave up 5 bases; unmatched junction bases: 9. Germline CDR1 is GTSNPN and CDR2 is SVGIG (reference sequence). This CDR3 spans 15 amino acids. The CDR3 nucleotides read TGTGCCTGGAGTAACCCTAGCGGCAAAAACAATGAGCAGTTCTTC. The encoded protein is CAWSNPSGKNNEQFF.

The genes are TRBV28 and TRBJ2-5; TRBD1 or TRBD2 may be the D gene (5 bases each). The V gene's germline CDR1 is MDHEN and CDR2 SYDVKM. Deletions cut 3 bases from V and 5 bases from J, with 16 bases between. This CDR3 comprises 15 residues. The CDR3 region has the DNA TGTGCCAGCAGTTTGGCCGGGACCTTGAAGGAGACCCAGTACTTC. Its translation is CASSLAGTLKETQYF.

J is TRBJ2-5 and V is TRBV7-3; possibly TRBD1 for D (5 bases). Germline CDR1 SGHTA, CDR2 FQGTGA. The ends were cut back, 5 bases at V and 5 bases at J, with 12 bases in the middle. The CDR3 is 13 amino acids. DNA of the CDR3: TGTGCCAGCAGCCAAGGGGCGCGGGAGACCCAGTACTTC. This translates into CASSQGARETQYF. The variable domain in full, with the rest retrieved from reference TRBV7-3 and TRBJ2-5, is GAGVSQTPSNKVTEKGKYVELRCDPISGHTALYWYRQSLGQGPEFLIYFQGTGAADDSGLPNDRFFAVRPEGSVSTLKIQRTERGDSAVYLCASSQGARETQYFGPGTRLLVL.

This chain joins TRBV6-5 and TRBJ2-7; the D gene is possibly TRBD2 (6 bases). CDR1 is MNHEY, CDR2 SVGAGI, per germline. The CDR3 loop spans 14 amino acids. The V end lost 2 bases, the J end lost 4 bases, and 12 bases lay between the germline ends. CDR3 sequence (DNA): TGTGCCAGCAGTTACGGGGGGATGCCGTACGAGCAGTACTTC. Its translation is CASSYGGMPYEQYF.

The rearrangement joins TRBV5-1 to TRBJ2-5; 7 bases align to TRBD1. The CDR3 length is 14 residues. V dropped 4 bases and J dropped 3; count of bases not matched to a gene: 6. Germline lookup yields CDR1 SGHRS and CDR2 YFSETQ. The CDR3 is CASSPGTAKETQYF. The CDR3 region has the DNA TGCGCCAGCAGCCCCGGGACAGCGAAAGAGACCCAGTACTTC.

The genes are TRBV19 and TRBJ2-3; no clear D. Between the trimmed V and J ends, which lost 11 bases and 2 bases, there was a span of 8 bases. Germline loops: CDR1 LNHDA, CDR2 SQIVND (reference sequence). CDR3 length equals 11 residues. The CDR3, as DNA: TGTGCCGCCGCTTCCACAGATACGCAGTATTTT. This encodes CAAASTDTQYF.

The chain employs TRBV10-3 and TRBJ2-7; no reliable D call. V gave up 1 base and J gave up 6 bases, with 4 bases separating them. The CDR3 spans 11 residues. Germline V CDR1 and CDR2: ENHRY, SYGVKD. CDR3 sequence: CAISEWLEQYF. DNA for the CDR3: TGTGCCATCAGTGAGTGGCTCGAGCAGTACTTC.